This record concerns one T cell receptor (beta chain) sequence. This CDR3 comprises 14 residues. With 6 bases clipped from V and 10 bases from J, the junction kept 13 bases outside the gene matches. Per the germline V gene, CDR1 is MNHEY and CDR2 is SVGEGT. The data were taken from a study of control samples from healthy donors and cancer patients. Sequenced by immunoSEQ multiplex PCR; TCRdb stores in-frame clones only, minus some. Of 40,000 to 55,000 clones listed, roughly 90% are singletons. The sample consisted of PBMCs. The V and J genes are TRBV6-2 or TRBV6-3 and TRBJ1-1, with 8 bases lining up with TRBD1. The clonotype comes from a man in his forties with colorectal cancer. CDR3 sequence reads: CASSHRGYVRGAFF. The CDR3 coding sequence is TGTGCCAGCAGCCACAGGGGGTACGTTAGGGGAGCTTTCTTT.